A single sample gave rise to the 18 T cell receptor beta chains below, sequenced in a study of graft-versus-host responses after intestinal transplantation. Only in-frame clones appear in the TCRdb table, and some are missing; sequencing was by immunoSEQ multiplex PCR. The table lists about 10,000 clones, 30% to 35% of them singletons. Material: alloreactive CD4+ T cells from a mixed lymphocyte reaction culture, obtained before transplantation. Subset defined: CFSE-low proliferating T cells sorted from roughly six-day pre-transplant mixed lymphocyte reaction (GvH or HvG direction). Every receptor here comes from a human patient who was an organ donor for intestinal transplantation.

The chain is built from TRBV11-1 and TRBJ2-5; 7 bases fit TRBD1. The CDR3 loop spans 15 amino acids. Germline values: CDR1 SGHAT, CDR2 FQDESV (reference sequence). The V gene end was trimmed by 5 bases and the J gene end by 2 bases; junction bases not matched to a gene: 8. CDR3 loop: CASSLGTVEQETQYF. In nucleotides, the CDR3 is TGTGCCAGCAGCCTCGGGACAGTCGAGCAAGAGACCCAGTACTTC. The full variable domain, rest sourced from reference TRBV11-1 and TRBJ2-5, is EAEVAQSPRYKITEKSQAVAFWCDPISGHATLYWYRQILGQGPELLVQFQDESVVDDSQLPKDRFSAERLKGVDSTLKIQPAELGDSAMYLCASSLGTVEQETQYFGPGTRLLVL.

This chain connects TRBV4-2 to TRBJ2-7; D ambiguous. The CDR3 spans 14 residues. Germline V gene sequence: CDR1 LGHNA, CDR2 YNFKEQ. Trimming left V 1 base short and J 4 bases short, with 11 bases between. In nucleotides, the CDR3 is TGTGCCAGCAGCCAAGGTGGTGCGGTTTACGAGCAGTACTTC. Its protein is CASSQGGAVYEQYF.

This clone was observed a handful of times. This rearrangement joins TRBV27 to TRBJ1-5, with a weak D call TRBD1 (5 bases). CDR1 and CDR2 (germline): MNHEY, SMNVEV (reference sequence). CDR3 length: 14 residues. V lost 6 bases and J lost 4, with 13 bases in between. The CDR3 DNA sequence: TGTGCCAGCAGCTATTTGCAGGGTAATCAGCCCCAGCATTTT. Its translation: CASSYLQGNQPQHF.

The V gene is TRBV6-5, the J gene TRBJ1-1; TRBD1 might be the D (5 bases). The CDR3 spans 13 residues. Germline assignment: CDR1 MNHEY and CDR2 SVGAGI. The ends were cut back, 2 bases at V and 2 bases at J, with 6 bases in the middle. Here the CDR3 DNA reads TGTGCCAGCAGTTACCAGGGCAACACTGAAGCTTTCTTT. The encoded protein is CASSYQGNTEAFF.

There are a few counts of this clone. This CDR3 reads CASTREVGELFF. The CDR3 DNA reads TGTGCCAGTACGCGGGAGGTCGGGGAGCTGTTTTTT. The chain links TRBV7-2 to TRBJ2-2, with TRBD2 identical over 8 bases. The CDR3 spans 12 residues. J lost 7 bases, V lost 9 bases, and 4 bases had no gene match. CDR1 is SGHTA, CDR2 FQGNSA, per germline.

This rearrangement joins TRBV10-3 to TRBJ1-3, with D possibly TRBD1 on 5 matching bases. Germline V gene sequence: CDR1 ENHRY, CDR2 SYGVKD. This CDR3 has 14 residues. Deletions cut 2 bases from V and 0 bases from J, with 5 bases between. The CDR3: CAISEGHSGNTIYF. DNA for the CDR3: TGTGCCATCAGTGAGGGACACTCTGGAAACACCATATATTTT.

The chain is built from TRBV6-1 and TRBJ2-7, with TRBD1 matching 9 bases. The germline gives CDR1 MNHNS, CDR2 SASEGT. V shed 4 bases, J shed 6 bases, and the junction held 13 bases outside the gene matches. The CDR3 has 16 amino acids. CDR3 DNA sequence: TGTGCCAGCAGTGGGCCACCGGGACAGGGATGGGGCGAGCAGTACTTC. It translates to CASSGPPGQGWGEQYF.

This clone appeared a few times. This chain uses TRBV11-3 with TRBJ2-7, with 12 nucleotides matching TRBD2. V was pared by 6 bases and J by 7 bases, with 10 bases of the junction left unmatched. This CDR3 contains 15 residues. CDR1 is SGHNT and CDR2 is YENEEA in the germline V gene. The CDR3 protein is CASSFGLAGRFEQYF. CDR3 coding DNA: TGTGCCAGCAGTTTTGGACTAGCGGGGCGTTTTGAGCAGTACTTC.

The V call is TRBV25-1, the J call TRBJ1-1, with TRBD1 matching 11 bases. This CDR3 region has 13 residues. Per the germline V gene, CDR1 is MGHDK and CDR2 is SYGVNS. Trimming removed 6 bases from V and 5 bases from J; junction bases left unmatched: 2. The CDR3 DNA reads as TGTGCCAGCAGGGGACAGGGGGGTACTGAAGCTTTCTTT. Protein: CASRGQGGTEAFF.

This clone was detected a few times. This CDR3 reads CASSLMINRGVETQYF. CDR3 in DNA: TGTGCCAGCAGTTTAATGATCAACAGGGGTGTAGAGACCCAGTACTTC. The chain uses TRBV28 and TRBJ2-5; 7 bases map to TRBD1. Germline-derived CDR1 and CDR2 are MDHEN and SYDVKM. The CDR3 runs to 16 residues. With V trimmed by 2 bases and J by 4 bases, 10 bases remained unmatched.

This clone was observed a handful of times. This may be a read error, as it is one base from a much larger clone. This sequence joins TRBV5-6 and TRBJ1-2; D remains ambiguous. CDR3 length equals 12 residues. Germline V gives CDR1 SGHDT, CDR2 YYEEEE. The ends were cut back, 0 bases at V and 4 bases at J, with 4 bases in the middle. CDR3 sequence (DNA): TGTGCCAGCAGCTTGGGGGGCTATGGCTACACCTTC. This codes for CASSLGGYGYTF.

This clone is judged medium-sized. The chain combines TRBV6-1 with TRBJ2-7; D is perhaps TRBD2 (6 bases). V dropped 8 bases and J dropped 5 bases, with 13 bases sitting between them. The CDR3 consists of 12 residues. Germline V gene lookup returns CDR1 MNHNS and CDR2 SASEGT. CDR3 DNA sequence: TGTGCCAGCGGGGGGTTCTTGGACGAGCAGTACTTC. It yields the protein CASGGFLDEQYF.

The chain recombines TRBV2 with TRBJ1-5; D ambiguous. CDR3 length: 15 residues. The germline V gene encodes CDR1 SNHLY and CDR2 FYNNEI. The ends were cut back, 6 bases at V and 3 bases at J, with 15 bases in the middle. The CDR3: CASSMDRRINQPQHF. The CDR3, as DNA: TGTGCCAGCAGCATGGATAGACGGATCAATCAGCCCCAGCATTTT.

This clone has more than one count but fewer than ten. This rearrangement joins TRBV4-2 to TRBJ2-3; 7 nucleotides agree with TRBD2. Germline lookup yields CDR1 LGHNA and CDR2 YNFKEQ. The CDR3 sequence is 16 residues long. V lost 1 base, J lost 1 base, and 5 bases stayed unmatched. The CDR3, as DNA: TGTGCCAGCAGCCAAGGTACGAGCGGGGGCACAGATACGCAGTATTTT. Translated, it gives CASSQGTSGGTDTQYF.

A word on this clone: Germline is not matched at one junction end, which may reflect a read error. The CDR3 sequence is CASSLVYSYTF. The CDR3 DNA follows: TGTGCCAGCAGCTTGGTCTATAGCTACACCTTC. The chain has TRBV5-6 and TRBJ1-2; D is undetermined. The CDR3 spans 11 residues. Germline V CDR1 and CDR2: SGHDT, YYEEEE.

In this sample, this clone turned up a few times. The chain uses TRBV7-2 and TRBJ1-1; tentative D call: TRBD1 (5 bases). This CDR3 spans 11 amino acids. CDR1 SGHTA and CDR2 FQGNSA come from the germline V gene. V lost 5 bases, J lost 4 bases, and 5 bases lay in between. The DNA of the CDR3 is TGTGCCAGCAGCCAGGGCACTGAAGCTTTCTTT. As protein: CASSQGTEAFF.

The V call is TRBV18, the J call TRBJ2-3, with D possibly being TRBD1 or TRBD2 (6 bases each). Germline V gene data show CDR1 as KGHSH and CDR2 as LQKENI. V lost 3 bases and J 5 bases, leaving 15 bases between the germline ends. The CDR3 is 15 residues long. The CDR3 reads CASSPSRGQLDTQYF. CDR3 DNA: TGTGCCAGCTCACCTTCCCGGGGGCAATTAGATACGCAGTATTTT.

V gene TRBV18 combines with J gene TRBJ2-5; 8 bases are a match to TRBD1. The end of the DNA fits TRBJ2-7 better, so the J call may be wrong. Germline CDR1 reads KGHSH; CDR2 reads LQKENI. The CDR3 sequence is 11 residues long. Here the CDR3 DNA reads TGTGCCAGCTCGACAGGGGACGAGCAGTACTTC. This encodes CASSTGDEQYF.